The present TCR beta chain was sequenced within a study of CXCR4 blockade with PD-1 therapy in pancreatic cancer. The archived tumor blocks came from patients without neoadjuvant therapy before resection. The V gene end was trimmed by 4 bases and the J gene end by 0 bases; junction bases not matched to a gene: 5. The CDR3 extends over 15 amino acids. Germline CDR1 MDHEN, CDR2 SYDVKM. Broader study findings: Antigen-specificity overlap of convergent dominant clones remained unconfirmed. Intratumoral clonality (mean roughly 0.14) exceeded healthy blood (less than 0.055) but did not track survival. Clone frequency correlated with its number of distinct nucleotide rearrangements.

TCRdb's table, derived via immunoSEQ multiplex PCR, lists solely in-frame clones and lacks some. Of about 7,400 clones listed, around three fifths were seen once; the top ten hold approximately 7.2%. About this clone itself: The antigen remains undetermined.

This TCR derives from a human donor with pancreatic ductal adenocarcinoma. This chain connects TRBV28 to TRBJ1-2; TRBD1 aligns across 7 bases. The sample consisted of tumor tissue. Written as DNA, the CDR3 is TGTGCCAGCAGTTCGTTTGGGACAGCTAACTATGGCTACACCTTC. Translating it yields CASSSFGTANYGYTF.